This T cell receptor (beta chain) stems from a study of control samples from healthy donors and cancer patients. The CDR3 has 14 amino acids. Per germline, CDR1 SGHRS and CDR2 YFSETQ. The V gene end was trimmed by 2 bases and the J gene end by 4 bases; junction bases not matched to a gene: 5. Assay used: immunoSEQ multiplex PCR; TCRdb lists only in-frame clones, some missing. The repertoire holds around 40,000 clones, with roughly 90% as singletons. The TCR was taken from a middle-aged woman with head and neck cancer. The sequenced sample consisted of PBMCs. This sequence joins TRBV5-1 and TRBJ1-1, with 7 positions matching TRBD1. CDR3 in amino acids: CASSFDRVGTEAFF. The CDR3 DNA reads TGCGCCAGCAGCTTCGACAGGGTCGGCACTGAAGCTTTCTTT.